The 16 T cell receptor beta chains reported below all come from one sample, sequenced in a study of CD8 T cells in Susac syndrome. Reverse transcription of roughly 0.45 to 1 ug RNA used random hexamers. TCRdb reanalysed the immunoSEQ multiplex PCR reads using MiXCR and keeps one entry per CDR3 protein. In the table there are about 210,000 distinct CDR3 sequences, 95% of which are singletons. Sequencing was performed on CD4+ T cells from PBMCs. The receptors stem from a human donor with multiple sclerosis.

This sequence joins TRBV20-1 and TRBJ2-5, with D uncertain. CDR1 DFQATT and CDR2 SNEGSKA come from the germline V gene (reference sequence). Trimming pared 5 bases from V and 5 bases from J, leaving 12 bases between. There are 12 residues in the CDR3. The CDR3 spells CSASPDGETQYF. CDR3 DNA sequence: TGCAGTGCTTCCCCGGACGGGGAGACCCAGTACTTC.

J is TRBJ2-2 and V is TRBV29-1, with 7 bases that match TRBD2. Germline V gives CDR1 SQVTM, CDR2 ANQGSEA. The J segment lost 6 bases and the V segment lost 3 bases, leaving 7 bases of the junction unmatched. CDR3 length: 14 amino acids. The CDR3 DNA reads TGCAGCGTTGACCGTGCGGGAGTCCCCGGGGAGCTGTTTTTT. It is translated as CSVDRAGVPGELFF.

The chain employs TRBV27 and TRBJ2-7; TRBD2 might be the D (6 bases). Germline V CDR1 and CDR2: MNHEY, SMNVEV (reference sequence). The CDR3 contains 13 residues. Trimming took off 8 bases at V and 4 bases at J, with 15 bases between the two ends. Written as DNA, the CDR3 is TGTGCCAGCGGGGACTTAGGGGCTTACGAGCAGTACTTC. Protein sequence: CASGDLGAYEQYF.

The CDR3 region is CASSQGGGFRGYTF. CDR3 coding DNA: TGCGCCAGCAGTCAGGGGGGAGGGTTCCGGGGCTACACCTTC. The V gene is TRBV23-1, the J gene TRBJ1-2; perhaps TRBD1 as D (5 bases). TRBV23-1 is an ORF, with its function uncertain. V shed 3 bases and J shed 8 bases, with 16 bases lying between them. The CDR3 extends over 14 amino acids.

The chain couples TRBV20-1 to TRBJ1-1, with D possibly matching TRBD1 (6 bases). Trimming stripped 3 bases from V and 10 bases from J, with 18 bases between. The CDR3 has 13 residues. Germline V gene sequence: CDR1 DFQATT, CDR2 SNEGSKA (reference sequence). CDR3 sequence (DNA): TGCAGTGCTAGTTCAGGGGTTCAGGAAGGAGCTTTCTTT. It codes for CSASSGVQEGAFF.

The chain is built from TRBV27 and TRBJ1-5; D may be TRBD1 (6 bases). The CDR3 spans 14 residues. Germline CDR1 is MNHEY and CDR2 is SMNVEV (reference sequence). V dropped 3 bases and J dropped 4 bases, with 10 bases sitting between them. The CDR3 sequence is CASSLIQGNQPQHF. The DNA of the CDR3 is TGTGCCAGCAGTTTGATACAGGGAAATCAGCCCCAGCATTTT.

The chain recombines TRBV12-3 or TRBV12-4 with TRBJ2-1; D unclear. This CDR3 is built from 13 residues. V lost 7 bases and J 9 bases, leaving 16 bases between the germline ends. CDR3 sequence (DNA): TGTGCCAGCACCCTCGCCGGCCGGGTTGAGCAGTTCTTC. Translated: CASTLAGRVEQFF.

V and J are TRBV7-9 and TRBJ1-1; TRBD1 is a possible D gene (5 bases). The CDR3 consists of 15 residues. The germline V and J ends were trimmed by 5 bases and 1 base, with 14 bases remaining between them. Germline V CDR1 and CDR2: SEHNR, FQNEAQ (reference sequence). The CDR3 DNA follows: TGTGCCAGCAGCCTCCAGACAGTATGGAACACTGAAGCTTTCTTT. This translates into CASSLQTVWNTEAFF.

V and J are TRBV5-1 and TRBJ2-6, with TRBD1 matching over 10 bases. The CDR3 consists of 18 residues. Unmatched junction bases numbered 7, after V lost 4 bases and J lost 0 bases. The germline V gene has CDR1 SGHRS and CDR2 YFSETQ. CDR3 nucleotides: TGCGCCAGCAGCCCGTGGGACAGGGGTAGCTCTGGGGCCAACGTCCTGACTTTC. Protein: CASSPWDRGSSGANVLTF. Full variable domain (remainder filled in from reference TRBV5-1 and TRBJ2-6): KAGVTQTPRYLIKTRGQQVTLSCSPISGHRSVSWYQQTPGQGLQFLFEYFSETQRNKGNFPGRFSGRQFSNSRSEMNVSTLELGDSALYLCASSPWDRGSSGANVLTFGAGSRLTVL.

V gene TRBV9 combines with J gene TRBJ2-2; D may match TRBD1 or TRBD2 (5 bases each). V dropped 3 bases and J dropped 4 bases, with 13 bases sitting between them. The CDR3 is 15 amino acids. CDR1 is SGDLS and CDR2 is YYNGEE in the germline V gene. Here the CDR3 DNA reads TGTGCCAGCAGCGCGGGACCTTCGAGCACCGGGGAGCTGTTTTTT. It encodes CASSAGPSSTGELFF.

The chain combines TRBV2 with TRBJ2-7; TRBD1 matches 10 bases. CDR3 size: 13 residues. V lost 6 bases to trimming and J lost 5 bases; unmatched junction nucleotides: 4. Per germline, CDR1 SNHLY and CDR2 FYNNEI. The CDR3 coding sequence is TGTGCCAGCAGACTGACAGGGGGCAACGAGCAGTACTTC. The encoded protein is CASRLTGGNEQYF.

J is TRBJ2-5 and V is TRBV29-1; D may correspond to TRBD1 or TRBD2 (6 bases each). The CDR3 has 13 residues. V was cut by 5 bases and J by 2 bases, with 12 bases left in between. Germline lookup yields CDR1 SQVTM and CDR2 ANQGSEA. Here the CDR3 reads CSVLLGGQETQYF. CDR3 coding DNA: TGCAGCGTTTTACTAGGGGGGCAAGAGACCCAGTACTTC.

This clonotype was seen only a few times. The rearrangement joins TRBV30 to TRBJ2-7; the match to TRBD2 covers 7 bases. Germline loops: CDR1 GTSNPN, CDR2 SVGIG (reference sequence). Trimming removed 3 bases from V and 2 bases from J; junction bases left unmatched: 10. CDR3 size: 15 residues. Here the CDR3 DNA reads TGTGCCTGGAGCGGACGTGGAGGGAGGGCCTACGAGCAGTACTTC. Protein product: CAWSGRGGRAYEQYF.

The CDR3 loop is CAWGQQINEKLFF. CDR3 coding DNA: TGTGCCTGGGGACAACAGATTAATGAAAAACTGTTTTTT. V gene TRBV30 combines with J gene TRBJ1-4, with D possibly being TRBD1 (5 bases). The CDR3 consists of 13 residues. Per germline, CDR1 GTSNPN and CDR2 SVGIG (reference sequence). Deletions cut 5 bases from V and 4 bases from J, with 11 bases between.

This chain links TRBV3-1 with TRBJ2-4; no definite D call. Per germline, CDR1 LGHDT and CDR2 YNNKEL (reference sequence). CDR3 length: 16 residues. Trimming stripped 0 bases from V and 1 base from J, with 10 bases between. The CDR3 sequence is CASSQDPAGAKNIQYF. CDR3 bases: TGTGCCAGCAGCCAAGACCCGGCTGGGGCCAAAAACATTCAGTACTTC. The variable domain in full, with the rest retrieved from reference TRBV3-1 and TRBJ2-4, is DTAVSQTPKYLVTQMGNDKSIKCEQNLGHDTMYWYKQDSKKFLKIMFSYNNKELIINETVPNRFSPKSPDKAHLNLHINSLELGDSAVYFCASSQDPAGAKNIQYFGAGTRLSVL.

The chain uses TRBV7-3 and TRBJ2-7; 10 bases agree with TRBD2. The CDR3 is 14 residues long. With V trimmed by 2 bases and J by 7 bases, 5 bases remained unmatched. Germline V lookup: CDR1 SGHTA, CDR2 FQGTGA. The CDR3 region is CASSLVASGSEQYF. The CDR3 nucleotides are TGTGCCAGCAGCTTAGTCGCTAGCGGGAGTGAGCAGTACTTC.